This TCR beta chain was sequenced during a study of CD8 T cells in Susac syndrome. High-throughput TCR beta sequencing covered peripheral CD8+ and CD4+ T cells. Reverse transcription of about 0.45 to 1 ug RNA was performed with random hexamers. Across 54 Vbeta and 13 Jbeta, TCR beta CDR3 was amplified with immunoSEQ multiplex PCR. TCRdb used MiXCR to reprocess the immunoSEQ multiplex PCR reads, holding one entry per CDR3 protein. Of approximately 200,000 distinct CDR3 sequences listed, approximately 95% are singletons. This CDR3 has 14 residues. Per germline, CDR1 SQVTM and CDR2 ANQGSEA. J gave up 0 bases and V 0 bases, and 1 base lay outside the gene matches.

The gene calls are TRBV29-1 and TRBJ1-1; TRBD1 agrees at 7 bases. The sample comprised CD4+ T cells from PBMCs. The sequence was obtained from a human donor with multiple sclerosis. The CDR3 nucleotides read TGCAGCGTTGAAGAGACAGGGATGAACACTGAAGCTTTCTTT. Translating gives CSVEETGMNTEAFF.